Listed below are T cell receptor beta chains from one sample, sequenced in a study of blood T cell repertoires in COVID-19. Sequencing was performed with immunoSEQ multiplex PCR; in TCRdb, only in-frame clones are kept and a portion is missing. The repertoire has 350,000 to 400,000 clones, 80% to 90% of them found once; the top ten carry around 3%. Material: peripheral blood. The receptors originated from a woman aged 25 to 45 with COVID-19, enrolled during active disease. CDR3s include the opening cysteine and the closing phenylalanine or tryptophan. Fields, in order: J gene, clone size, D gene, V gene, CDR3 protein, CDR3 DNA. A D gene is named only where the DNA matches it firmly. Only part of the rows carry a size: once, few, many, or a class if the clone is expanded.

J: TRBJ2-3; size: .; D: .; V: TRBV5-6; CDR3: CASSTLADKGDTQYF; DNA: TGTGCCAGCAGCACCTTAGCGGACAAGGGAGATACGCAGTATTTT
J: TRBJ2-4; size: .; D: TRBD1; V: TRBV29-1; CDR3: CSVASRRTGEAKNIQYF; DNA: TGCAGCGTTGCGAGTAGGAGGACAGGGGAAGCCAAAAACATTCAGTACTTC
J: TRBJ2-7; size: many; D: TRBD1; V: TRBV6-5; CDR3: CASRGGSDHYEQYF; DNA: TGTGCCAGCAGAGGGGGCAGTGATCACTACGAGCAGTACTTC
J: TRBJ2-5; size: .; D: .; V: TRBV6-6; CDR3: CASSPGQLWETQYF; DNA: TGTGCCAGCAGTCCAGGACAGCTCTGGGAGACCCAGTACTTC
J: TRBJ1-5; size: .; D: TRBD1; V: TRBV6-2/TRBV6-3; CDR3: CASSYMGQGALNQPQHF; DNA: TGTGCCAGCAGTTATATGGGACAGGGGGCCCTCAATCAGCCCCAGCATTTT
J: TRBJ2-3; size: .; D: TRBD2; V: TRBV7-2; CDR3: CASSLDPSGRSDTQYF; DNA: TGTGCCAGCAGCTTAGACCCTAGCGGGAGGTCAGATACGCAGTATTTT
J: TRBJ2-7; size: .; D: .; V: TRBV5-4; CDR3: CASSVWGTLAYEQYF; DNA: TGTGCCAGCAGCGTATGGGGGACTCTCGCCTACGAGCAGTACTTC
J: TRBJ2-1; size: .; D: TRBD2; V: TRBV7-9; CDR3: CASSSGGLAAYNEQFF; DNA: TGTGCCAGCAGCTCCGGGGGACTAGCGGCTTACAATGAGCAGTTCTTC
J: TRBJ2-5; size: .; D: .; V: TRBV2; CDR3: CASSGTGIQETQYF; DNA: TGTGCCAGCAGTGGGACCGGGATCCAAGAGACCCAGTACTTC
J: TRBJ2-3; size: .; D: TRBD1; V: TRBV7-9; CDR3: CASSLTGVTDTQYF; DNA: TGTGCCAGCAGCTTGACAGGGGTCACAGATACGCAGTATTTT
J: TRBJ1-2; size: .; D: TRBD1; V: TRBV6-5; CDR3: CASSNYRGGYGYTF; DNA: TGTGCCAGCAGCAACTACAGGGGCGGCTATGGCTACACCTTC